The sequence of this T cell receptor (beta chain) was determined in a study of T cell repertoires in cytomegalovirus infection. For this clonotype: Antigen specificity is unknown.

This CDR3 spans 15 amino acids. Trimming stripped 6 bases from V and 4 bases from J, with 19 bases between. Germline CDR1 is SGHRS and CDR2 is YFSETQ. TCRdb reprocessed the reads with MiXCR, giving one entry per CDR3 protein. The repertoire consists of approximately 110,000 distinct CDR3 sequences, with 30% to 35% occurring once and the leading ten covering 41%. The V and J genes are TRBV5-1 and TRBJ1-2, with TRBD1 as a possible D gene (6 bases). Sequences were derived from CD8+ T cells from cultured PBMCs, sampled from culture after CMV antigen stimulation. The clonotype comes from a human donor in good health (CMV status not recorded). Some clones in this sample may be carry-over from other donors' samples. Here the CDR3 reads CASTRAGGGIYGYTF. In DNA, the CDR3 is TGCGCCAGCACCCGCGCGGGGGGCGGAATCTATGGCTACACCTTC.